The 24 T cell receptor beta chains below all came from one sample that was sequenced in a study of blood T cells in healthy people across ages. Together with a sample-barcoded 5' primer, a J-beta primer mix was included in a second PCR lasting roughly 6 to 12 cycles. One entry per CDR3 protein, called by TCRdb with MiXCR from the 5' RACE reads. The sample carries around 2 million distinct CDR3 sequences, more than 35% recorded once. The sample consisted of blood. The receptors originated from a human donor in good health.

This clonotype has a count of ten or more. The genes are TRBV4-1 and TRBJ2-7; 8 bases match TRBD2. V lost 4 bases to trimming and J lost 2 bases; unmatched junction nucleotides: 7. The germline V gene has CDR1 MGHRA and CDR2 YSYEKL. This CDR3 is built from 15 residues. CDR3: CASSPGGGGPYEQYF. CDR3 nucleotides: TGCGCCAGCAGCCCTGGCGGCGGGGGGCCCTACGAGCAGTACTTC.

The chain recombines TRBV24-1 with TRBJ2-1; D is ambiguous. V lost 3 bases and J lost 9, with 11 bases in between. Per the germline V gene, CDR1 is KGHDR and CDR2 is SFDVKD. The CDR3 runs to 13 residues. The CDR3 reads CATSDPRDGEQFF. In DNA, the CDR3 is TGTGCCACCAGTGATCCTAGAGATGGTGAGCAGTTCTTC.

This clonotype appeared many times. The rearrangement links TRBV6-2 or TRBV6-3 to TRBJ1-5; TRBD1 is a possible D gene (5 bases). Between the trimmed V and J ends, which lost 4 bases and 5 bases, there was a span of 9 bases. The CDR3 runs to 13 residues. Per the germline V gene, CDR1 is MNHEY and CDR2 is SVGEGT. The CDR3 loop reads CASSSRGDQPQHF. The CDR3 nucleotides read TGTGCCAGCAGTTCAAGAGGGGATCAGCCCCAGCATTTT.

A few counts support this clonotype. This rearrangement joins TRBV15 to TRBJ2-7; 8 bases map to TRBD1. V shed 0 bases and J 9 bases; nucleotides not matched to a gene: 13. CDR3 length: 16 amino acids. The germline CDR1 and CDR2 sequences are LNHNV and YYDKDF (reference sequence). Written as DNA, the CDR3 is TGTGCCACCAGCAGAGATAGGGCGACAGGGGTTGCTTGGCAGTACTTC. Encoded protein: CATSRDRATGVAWQYF.

This chain joins TRBV13 and TRBJ2-1; D is possibly TRBD2 (6 bases). The germline gives CDR1 PRHDT, CDR2 FYEKMQ (reference sequence). The length of the CDR3 is 21 residues. V lost 5 bases and J lost 2, with 31 bases in between. The CDR3 protein is CASSHRAAFGTGVPPYNEQFF. For the CDR3, the DNA is TGTGCCAGCAGCCACCGGGCCGCCTTCGGGACGGGGGTCCCCCCCTACAATGAGCAGTTCTTC.

The chain uses TRBV24-1 and TRBJ1-2, with a weak D call TRBD1 (6 bases). V was pared by 2 bases and J by 7 bases, with 10 bases between. Germline values: CDR1 KGHDR, CDR2 SFDVKD. There are 13 residues in the CDR3. For the CDR3, the DNA is TGTGCCACCAGTGATTCCGGACAGCCTGGCTACACCTTC. This sequence encodes CATSDSGQPGYTF.

This clonotype showed up just a few times. This chain uses TRBV24-1 with TRBJ1-2; tentatively, D is TRBD1 (5 bases). Looked up from germline, CDR1 is KGHDR and CDR2 is SFDVKD. Trimming stripped 0 bases from V and 5 bases from J, with 9 bases between. This CDR3 contains 14 residues. CDR3 region: CATSDLGTAYGYTF. The CDR3 region has the DNA TGTGCCACCAGTGATTTGGGGACGGCGTATGGCTACACCTTC.

The V and J genes are TRBV27 and TRBJ1-6, with D perhaps matching TRBD1 (5 bases). Trimming pared 6 bases from V and 16 bases from J, leaving 16 bases between. Germline V gives CDR1 MNHEY, CDR2 SMNVEV (reference sequence). The CDR3 runs 12 residues. In DNA, the CDR3 is TGTGCCAGCAGGGGGGAAACACCCCGGCTCCACTTT. Encoded protein: CASRGETPRLHF.

The chain is built from TRBV20-1 and TRBJ2-4, with D possibly TRBD1 on 6 matching bases. Judging by the DNA end, TRBJ2-7 fits better; the J call may be wrong. Germline-derived CDR1 and CDR2 are DFQATT and SNEGSKA (reference sequence). The CDR3 totals 12 residues. CDR3 in DNA: TGCAGTGCCTCCTCGACAGGCTACGAGCAGTACTTC. Translation: CSASSTGYEQYF.

V and J are TRBV12-5 and TRBJ2-1, with a tentative D call TRBD2 (6 bases). Deletions cut 2 bases from V and 8 bases from J, with 19 bases between. Germline CDR1 LGHNT, CDR2 FRNRAP. The CDR3 sequence is 16 residues long. The CDR3 sequence is CASGLYGMPGVDEQFF. The CDR3 DNA reads TGTGCTAGTGGTTTGTACGGAATGCCGGGGGTCGATGAGCAGTTCTTC.

V usage is TRBV20-1 and J usage is TRBJ1-1; D gene uncertain. The CDR3 has 12 amino acids. The V and J ends lost 5 bases and 4 bases respectively, with 11 bases between them. Germline CDR1 reads DFQATT; CDR2 reads SNEGSKA (reference sequence). The CDR3 is CSAGGIGTEAFF. CDR3 nucleotides: TGCAGTGCTGGCGGAATAGGCACTGAAGCTTTCTTT.

This chain uses TRBV9 with TRBJ2-7; the D gene is possibly TRBD2 (5 bases). The CDR3 spans 13 residues. Trimming left V 2 bases short and J 7 bases short, with 13 bases between. The germline gives CDR1 SGDLS, CDR2 YYNGEE. CDR3 nucleotides: TGTGCCAGCAGCGTCAGTGGACTTTCTGAGCAGTACTTC. Residues: CASSVSGLSEQYF. Full variable domain (missing parts from reference TRBV9 and TRBJ2-7): DSGVTQTPKHLITATGQRVTLRCSPRSGDLSVYWYQQSLDQGLQFLIQYYNGEERAKGNILERFSAQQFPDLHSELNLSSLELGDSALYFCASSVSGLSEQYFGPGTRLTVT.

With respect to this clonotype: With a much larger clone just one base away, this may be a read error. The final CDR3 position lacks the conserved phenylalanine or tryptophan, pointing to a likely read error. The chain combines TRBV12-3 or TRBV12-4 with TRBJ2-5; D possibly corresponds to TRBD2 (6 bases). The V end lost 6 bases, the J end lost 0 bases, and 11 bases lay between the germline ends. CDR3 size: 14 residues. The CDR3 protein is CASSRDSNQETQYC. The CDR3 DNA is TGTGCCAGCAGCCGGGACTCCAACCAAGAGACCCAGTACTGC.

In its sample, this clonotype was seen a few times. This chain uses TRBV21-1 with TRBJ2-5; TRBD1 is the table's D call, not checked against the DNA. TRBV21-1 is given as a pseudogene. The CDR3 sequence is 13 residues long. CDR3 nucleotide sequence: TGTGCCAGCACCCCCGGGGTAGGGGAGACCCAGTACTTC. It codes for CASTPGVGETQYF.

The chain has TRBV5-1 and TRBJ2-7, with D possibly called TRBD1 or TRBD2 (5 bases each). Trimming removed 4 bases at V and 2 bases at J, with 16 bases between. CDR1 is SGHRS and CDR2 is YFSETQ in the germline V gene. This CDR3 has 15 residues. CDR3 sequence: CASSIATASTYEQYF. The CDR3 DNA sequence: TGCGCCAGCAGCATAGCGACAGCCTCCACCTACGAGCAGTACTTC.

This clonotype was seen repeatedly, ten times or more. The chain is built from TRBV6-5 and TRBJ2-6; D not resolved. Germline lookup yields CDR1 MNHEY and CDR2 SVGAGI. V was shortened by 6 bases and J by 0 bases, with 6 bases between the two germline ends. The CDR3 contains 14 residues. Here the CDR3 reads CASRPVSGANVLTF. Here the CDR3 DNA reads TGTGCCAGCAGACCAGTCTCTGGGGCCAACGTCCTGACTTTC.

The rearrangement uses TRBV20-1 and TRBJ1-2; the D gene is possibly TRBD1 (5 bases). The germline gives CDR1 DFQATT, CDR2 SNEGSKA (reference sequence). This CDR3 has 13 residues. Trimming pared 5 bases from V and 2 bases from J, leaving 12 bases between. The CDR3 DNA reads as TGCAGTGCTGTCGCGGGACGGAACTATGGCTACACCTTC. Amino acids: CSAVAGRNYGYTF.

This clonotype was detected a few times. CDR3: CSARDPTGVRSCGYTF. The CDR3 DNA reads TGCAGTGCTAGAGACCCAACAGGGGTGCGTAGCTGTGGCTACACCTTC. V is TRBV20-1 and J is TRBJ1-2; 7 positions match TRBD1. The germline V gene encodes CDR1 DFQATT and CDR2 SNEGSKA (reference sequence). The CDR3 is made up of 16 amino acids. Losses at the gene ends were 0 bases for V and 7 bases for J; bases not matched to a gene: 14.

This chain links TRBV29-1 with TRBJ1-2; 12 nucleotides line up with TRBD1. The CDR3 consists of 15 residues. V dropped 3 bases and J dropped 8; count of bases not matched to a gene: 10. CDR1 and CDR2 (germline): SQVTM, ANQGSEA. CDR3 sequence: CSVEPGTGGAGGYTF. CDR3 nucleotides: TGCAGCGTTGAGCCCGGGACAGGGGGCGCCGGAGGCTACACCTTC.

The V call is TRBV7-9, the J call TRBJ2-5; TRBD1 might be the D (5 bases). The CDR3 runs 15 residues. Germline values: CDR1 SEHNR, CDR2 FQNEAQ (reference sequence). The V end lost 5 bases, the J end lost 3 bases, and 16 bases lay between the germline ends. The CDR3 spells CASSPGKVREETQYF. In nucleotides, the CDR3 is TGTGCCAGCAGCCCAGGGAAGGTCCGCGAAGAGACCCAGTACTTC. Full variable domain (rest looked up from reference TRBV7-9 and TRBJ2-5): DTGVSQNPRHKITKRGQNVTFRCDPISEHNRLYWYRQTLGQGPEFLTYFQNEAQLEKSRLLSDRFSAERPKGSFSTLEIQRTEQGDSAMYLCASSPGKVREETQYFGPGTRLLVL.

This clonotype was observed a few times. CDR3 in DNA: TGTGCCAGCATATGGACAGTTGTGGAGACCCAGTACTTC. It yields the protein CASIWTVVETQYF. The chain uses TRBV2 and TRBJ2-5, with D possibly TRBD1 on 6 matching bases. Germline CDR1 SNHLY, CDR2 FYNNEI. This CDR3 contains 13 residues. The germline V and J ends were trimmed by 7 bases and 5 bases, with 14 bases remaining between them.

The chain links TRBV7-2 to TRBJ1-2, with D perhaps TRBD1 (5 bases). Trimming pared 1 base from V and 3 bases from J, leaving 18 bases between. The CDR3 has 17 residues. From germline, CDR1 is SGHTA and CDR2 FQGNSA. The CDR3 spells CASSLGGTLTTYYGYTF. CDR3 DNA: TGTGCCAGCAGCTTAGGAGGGACTCTTACGACCTACTATGGCTACACCTTC.

The CDR3 DNA follows: TGCAGTGTCCCTCCCCCGGGGCAAGGGGTGACCCAGTACTTC. As protein: CSVPPPGQGVTQYF. This chain joins TRBV20-1 and TRBJ2-7; the D call may be TRBD1 or TRBD2 (5 bases each). Matching the DNA end better, TRBJ2-5 makes the J call doubtful. Germline assignment: CDR1 DFQATT and CDR2 SNEGSKA (reference sequence). This CDR3 spans 14 amino acids.

Only one count was recorded for this clonotype. This may be a read error: a much more frequent sequence differs by one nucleotide. V gene TRBV12-3 or TRBV12-4 combines with J gene TRBJ2-5; perhaps TRBD1 as D (5 bases). The CDR3 has 11 amino acids. Trimming left V 7 bases short and J 11 bases short, with 14 bases between. This CDR3 is CASNRRGEQYF. The CDR3 DNA is TGTGCCAGCAACCGAAGGGGTGAGCAGTACTTC.